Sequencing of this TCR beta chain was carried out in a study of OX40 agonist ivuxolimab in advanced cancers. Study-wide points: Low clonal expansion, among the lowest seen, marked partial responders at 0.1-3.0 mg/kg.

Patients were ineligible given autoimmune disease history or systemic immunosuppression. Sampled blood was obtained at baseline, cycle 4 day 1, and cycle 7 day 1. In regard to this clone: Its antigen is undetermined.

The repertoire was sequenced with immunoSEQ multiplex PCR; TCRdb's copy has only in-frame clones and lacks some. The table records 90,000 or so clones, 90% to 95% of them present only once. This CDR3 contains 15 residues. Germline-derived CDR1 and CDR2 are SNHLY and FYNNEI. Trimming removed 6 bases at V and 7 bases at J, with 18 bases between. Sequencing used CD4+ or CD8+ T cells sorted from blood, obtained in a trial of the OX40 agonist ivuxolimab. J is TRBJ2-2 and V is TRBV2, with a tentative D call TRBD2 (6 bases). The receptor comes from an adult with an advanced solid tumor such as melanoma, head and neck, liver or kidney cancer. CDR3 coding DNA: TGTGCCAGCAGGACTAGGACCACCCCGGGCGGGGAGCTGTTTTTT. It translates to CASRTRTTPGGELFF.